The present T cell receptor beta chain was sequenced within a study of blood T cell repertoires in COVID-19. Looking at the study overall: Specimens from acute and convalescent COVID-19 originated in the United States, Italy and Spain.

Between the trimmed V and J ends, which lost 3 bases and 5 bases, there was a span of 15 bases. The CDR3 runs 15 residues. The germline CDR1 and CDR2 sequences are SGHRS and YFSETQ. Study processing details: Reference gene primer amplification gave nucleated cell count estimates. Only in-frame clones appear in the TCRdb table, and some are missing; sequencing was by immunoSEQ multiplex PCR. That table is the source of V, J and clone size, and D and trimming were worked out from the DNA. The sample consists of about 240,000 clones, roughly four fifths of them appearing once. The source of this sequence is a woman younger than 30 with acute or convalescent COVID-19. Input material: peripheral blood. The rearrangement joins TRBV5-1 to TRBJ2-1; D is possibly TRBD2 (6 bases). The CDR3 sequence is CASSSTGTRDNEQFF. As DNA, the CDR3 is TGCGCCAGCAGCTCTACCGGGACTCGAGACAATGAGCAGTTCTTC.